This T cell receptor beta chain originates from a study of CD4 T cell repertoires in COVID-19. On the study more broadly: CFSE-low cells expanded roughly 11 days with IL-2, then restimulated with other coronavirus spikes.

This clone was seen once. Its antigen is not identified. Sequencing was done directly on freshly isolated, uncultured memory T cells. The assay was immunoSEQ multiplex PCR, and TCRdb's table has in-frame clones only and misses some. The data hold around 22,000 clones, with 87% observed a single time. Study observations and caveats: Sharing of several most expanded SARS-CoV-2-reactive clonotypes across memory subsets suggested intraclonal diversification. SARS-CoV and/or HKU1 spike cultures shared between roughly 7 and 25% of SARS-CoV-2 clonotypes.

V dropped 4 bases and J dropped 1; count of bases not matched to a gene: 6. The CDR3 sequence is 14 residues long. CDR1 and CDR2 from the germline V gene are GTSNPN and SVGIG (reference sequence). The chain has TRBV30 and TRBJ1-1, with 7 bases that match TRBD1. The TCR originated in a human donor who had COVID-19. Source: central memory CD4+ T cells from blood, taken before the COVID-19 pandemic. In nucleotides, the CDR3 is TGTGCCTGGACCAGGGGACAGCCGAACACTGAAGCTTTCTTT. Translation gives CAWTRGQPNTEAFF.